The next 9 T cell receptor beta chains were all read from a single sample in a study of cytomegalovirus exposure and HLA in healthy donors. The PCR was carried out with 60 Vbeta primers and 13 Jbeta primers. Assay: immunoSEQ multiplex PCR; the TCRdb copy retains only in-frame clones and omits some. The sample table sets out some 33,000 clones. Sequencing was carried out using PBMCs. The receptors here all came from a female donor in good health and CMV-seronegative.

The chain is built from TRBV7-9 and TRBJ1-6; D uncertain. Germline loops: CDR1 SEHNR, CDR2 FQNEAQ (reference sequence). Trimming shortened V by 7 bases and J by 0 bases, and 7 bases separated the two germline ends. The CDR3 totals 14 residues. The CDR3 here is CASTLSSYNSPLHF. In nucleotides, the CDR3 is TGTGCCAGCACCCTGAGCTCCTATAATTCACCCCTCCACTTT.

The V and J genes are TRBV6-1 and TRBJ1-2; tentatively, D is TRBD1 (5 bases). Germline V gene data show CDR1 as MNHNS and CDR2 as SASEGT. This CDR3 has 14 amino acids. Trimming pared 2 bases from V and 6 bases from J, leaving 13 bases between. Here the CDR3 DNA reads TGTGCCAGCAGTGAATTGGGGCTCGGTGATGGCTACACCTTC. Translation: CASSELGLGDGYTF.

This sequence joins TRBV28 and TRBJ2-4, with a possible D match to TRBD1 (6 bases). CDR3 length equals 15 residues. CDR1 is MDHEN and CDR2 is SYDVKM in the germline V gene. With 7 bases removed from V and 3 bases from J, the gap between germline ends came to 16 bases. Here the CDR3 reads CASTPGRTDKNIQYF. The CDR3 DNA sequence: TGTGCCAGCACCCCCGGAAGGACAGACAAAAACATTCAGTACTTC.

The chain has TRBV4-1 and TRBJ1-1; D gene unclear. This CDR3 region has 16 residues. V was shortened by 0 bases and J by 0 bases, with 11 bases between the two germline ends. Looked up from germline, CDR1 is MGHRA and CDR2 is YSYEKL. The CDR3 DNA reads TGCGCCAGCAGCCAAGATAGACTAACTATGAACACTGAAGCTTTCTTT. Its protein is CASSQDRLTMNTEAFF.

The V gene is TRBV7-8, the J gene TRBJ2-2, with D maybe TRBD2 (5 bases). Trimming stripped 1 base from V and 4 bases from J, with 13 bases between. The CDR3 sequence is 16 residues long. Germline CDR1 and CDR2: SGHVS and FQNEAQ. CDR3 loop: CASSLGAGLLTGELFF. The DNA of the CDR3 is TGTGCCAGCAGCTTAGGGGCAGGACTTCTCACCGGGGAGCTGTTTTTT.

The V and J genes are TRBV9 and TRBJ2-2; 10 bases agree with TRBD2. CDR1 and CDR2 (germline): SGDLS, YYNGEE. The CDR3 length is 15 residues. V shed 10 bases, J shed 7 bases, and the junction held 13 bases outside the gene matches. CDR3 DNA: TGTGCCTCACAAAGAGTAGCGGGGGGCGGCGGGGAGCTGTTTTTT. Residues: CASQRVAGGGGELFF.

The CDR3 coding sequence is TGCAGCGTCGGGACAGCCATGTGGGAGACCCAGTACTTC. It is translated as CSVGTAMWETQYF. The chain couples TRBV29-1 to TRBJ2-5, with 7 bases fitting TRBD1. This CDR3 has 13 amino acids. The germline gives CDR1 SQVTM, CDR2 ANQGSEA. The V segment lost 6 bases and the J segment 5 bases; nucleotides outside the gene matches: 9.

This sequence joins TRBV2 and TRBJ2-1; 7 nucleotides align to TRBD2. The V segment lost 2 bases and the J segment 9 bases; nucleotides outside the gene matches: 10. This CDR3 spans 15 amino acids. From germline, CDR1 is SNHLY and CDR2 FYNNEI. The CDR3 protein is CASSENAGVSGEQFF. CDR3 in DNA: TGTGCCAGCAGTGAAAATGCGGGGGTTTCGGGTGAGCAGTTCTTC.

The rearrangement uses TRBV11-3 and TRBJ1-5; D is uncertain. Trimming stripped 7 bases from V and 4 bases from J, with 14 bases between. This CDR3 spans 14 amino acids. Germline V CDR1 and CDR2: SGHNT, YENEEA. The DNA of the CDR3 is TGTGCCAGCACCCAGAGATCGGGGAATCAGCCCCAGCATTTT. It yields the protein CASTQRSGNQPQHF.